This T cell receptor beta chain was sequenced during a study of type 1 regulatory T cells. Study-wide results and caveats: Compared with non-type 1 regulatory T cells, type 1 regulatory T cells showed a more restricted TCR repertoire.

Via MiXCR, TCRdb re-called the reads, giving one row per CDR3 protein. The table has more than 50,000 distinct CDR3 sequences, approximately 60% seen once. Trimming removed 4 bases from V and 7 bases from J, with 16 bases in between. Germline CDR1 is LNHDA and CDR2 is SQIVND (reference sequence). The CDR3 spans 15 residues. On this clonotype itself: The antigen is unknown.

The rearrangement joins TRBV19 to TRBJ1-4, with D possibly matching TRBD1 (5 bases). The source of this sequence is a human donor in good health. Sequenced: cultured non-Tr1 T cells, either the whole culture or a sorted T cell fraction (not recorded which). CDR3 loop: CASSTEFSGGEKLFF. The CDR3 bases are TGTGCCAGTAGTACGGAATTCTCCGGGGGTGAAAAACTGTTTTTT.